This is a list of T cell receptor beta chains from one sample in a study of cytomegalovirus exposure and HLA in healthy donors. Assay: immunoSEQ multiplex PCR; the TCRdb copy retains only in-frame clones and omits some. The sample records about 150,000 clones, over 65% being singletons. The sequenced material came from PBMCs. The receptor set was obtained from a man aged 30-40 years in good health and CMV-seronegative. CDR3s include the opening cysteine and the closing phenylalanine or tryptophan. A D gene is named only where the DNA matches it firmly. The size of a clone is reported for some rows only, either as once, few or many, or as a class for expanded clones.

abundance | d_gene | j_gene | v_gene | CDR3nt | CDR3aa
. | TRBD2 | TRBJ2-5 | TRBV29-1 | TGCAGCGTCCCGGGACTAGCGACAAAGACCCAGTACTTC | CSVPGLATKTQYF
. | . | TRBJ1-4 | TRBV11-3 | TGTGCCAGCAGCTTTCACCCGATAGACAGAAATGAAAAACTGTTTTTT | CASSFHPIDRNEKLFF
. | TRBD1 | TRBJ1-1 | TRBV19 | TGTGCCAGTAGTCTCCGACAGGGAATAGTCGTCGCTGAAGCTTTCTTT | CASSLRQGIVVAEAFF
. | . | TRBJ1-1 | TRBV6-1 | TGTGCCAGCAGTGACCGGGGACAGAACACTGAAGCTTTCTTT | CASSDRGQNTEAFF
. | TRBD1 | TRBJ2-7 | TRBV7-6 | TGTGCCAGCAGCCCGGGACAGGGGGACTCCTACGAGCAGTACTTC | CASSPGQGDSYEQYF
. | . | TRBJ1-4 | TRBV5-1 | TGCGCCAGCAGCCGTACACCAGTTGCAACTAATGAAAAACTGTTTTTT | CASSRTPVATNEKLFF
. | TRBD1 | TRBJ2-7 | TRBV5-1 | TGCGCCAGCAGCCCCCGACAGGGGACAACCTACGAGCAGTACTTC | CASSPRQGTTYEQYF
. | TRBD1 | TRBJ1-5 | TRBV11-2 | TGTGCCAGCAGCTTAGAACAGGGGGCAGGGCAGCCCCAGCATTTT | CASSLEQGAGQPQHF
. | . | TRBJ1-1 | TRBV7-2 | TGTGCCAGCAGCTTAGCGCTGGGGGCTGGCGCTTTCTTT | CASSLALGAGAFF
once | TRBD2 | TRBJ2-1 | TRBV2 | TGTGCCAGCCGGCGGCGGGGGGGCCTCGATGAGCAGTTCTTC | CASRRRGGLDEQFF
. | . | TRBJ2-7 | TRBV5-4 | TGTGCCAGCAGCTTGGCAGGGGCGGCCGAGCAGTACTTC | CASSLAGAAEQYF
. | . | TRBJ2-3 | TRBV6-6 | TGTGCCAGCACGATGGGGCGCACAGATACGCAGTATTTT | CASTMGRTDTQYF
. | TRBD2 | TRBJ2-1 | TRBV9 | TGTGCCAGCACGACTAGCGGGGGCCTCTGGGATGAGCAGTTCTTC | CASTTSGGLWDEQFF
. | . | TRBJ1-1 | TRBV11-1 | TGTGCCAGCAGCTTCGGGGGAGACACTGAAGCTTTCTTT | CASSFGGDTEAFF
. | . | TRBJ1-2 | TRBV28 | TGTGCCAGCAGTTTCCCGACAGGAGCAAACTATGGCTACACCTTC | CASSFPTGANYGYTF
. | TRBD1 | TRBJ2-3 | TRBV7-2 | TGTGCCAGCAGCACCTCGACAGGGCCCAGCACAGATACGCAGTATTTT | CASSTSTGPSTDTQYF
. | TRBD2 | TRBJ2-5 | TRBV5-6 | TGTGCCAGCAGCTGGACTAGCGGGGGGGCCCGGGAGACCCAGTACTTC | CASSWTSGGARETQYF
. | . | TRBJ1-2 | TRBV5-4 | TGTGCCAGCAGCTTGGGAGGGAAGGAGATCTATGGCTACACCTTC | CASSLGGKEIYGYTF